Each of the 32 T cell receptor beta chains below was sequenced from the same sample in a study of cytomegalovirus exposure and HLA in healthy donors. A multiplex PCR was run with 60 Vbeta primers and 13 Jbeta primers. Some clones are missing from TCRdb's copy, which holds only in-frame ones; the method was immunoSEQ multiplex PCR. This table has roughly 98,000 clones, 62% appearing once. The specimen was PBMCs. Every receptor here comes from a woman in her twenties or thirties in good health and CMV-seropositive.

In its sample, this clone was seen a few times. The J gene is TRBJ1-5, the V gene TRBV4-1; 8 nucleotides agree with TRBD1. From germline, CDR1 is MGHRA and CDR2 YSYEKL. V was pared by 5 bases and J by 4 bases, with 13 bases of the junction left unmatched. This CDR3 is built from 17 residues. In DNA form, the CDR3 reads TGCGCCAGCAGCACCGGACAGGGCCCAAACGTGAATCAGCCCCAGCATTTT. Translated, it gives CASSTGQGPNVNQPQHF.

This clone showed up just once. V gene TRBV4-1 combines with J gene TRBJ2-2; D might be TRBD1 (6 bases). Germline CDR1 MGHRA, CDR2 YSYEKL. Trimming took off 2 bases at V and 8 bases at J, with 18 bases between the two ends. This CDR3 region has 16 residues. The CDR3 region is CASSQYVGAQVGELFF. The CDR3 DNA reads TGCGCCAGCAGCCAATATGTGGGGGCGCAGGTTGGGGAGCTGTTTTTT.

The V call is TRBV27, the J call TRBJ1-2; a weak D match, TRBD1 (6 bases). The V gene lost 6 bases and the J gene lost 5 bases, with 10 bases spanning the gap. The CDR3 has 12 residues. Germline CDR1 and CDR2: MNHEY and SMNVEV (reference sequence). This CDR3 reads CASRERGYGYTF. CDR3 in DNA: TGTGCCAGCAGAGAAAGGGGGTATGGCTACACCTTC.

The rearrangement links TRBV29-1 to TRBJ2-5; a possible D gene is TRBD2 (6 bases). This CDR3 has 15 residues. Trimming left V 3 bases short and J 5 bases short, with 19 bases between. From germline, CDR1 is SQVTM and CDR2 ANQGSEA. The CDR3: CSVDRVAVAGETQYF. CDR3 coding DNA: TGCAGCGTTGATCGGGTAGCGGTGGCCGGGGAGACCCAGTACTTC.

The rearrangement links TRBV7-2 to TRBJ1-1; TRBD1 aligns across 9 bases. The CDR3 sequence is 16 residues long. V trimming: 7 bases; J trimming: 10 bases; junction bases outside the gene matches: 19. Germline values: CDR1 SGHTA, CDR2 FQGNSA. The CDR3 nucleotides read TGTGCCAGCACCGACTTTGGACAGGGGCAGGGGGCGGCAGCTTTCTTT. Protein: CASTDFGQGQGAAAFF. The variable domain in full, with the rest retrieved from reference TRBV7-2 and TRBJ1-1, is GAGVSQSPSNKVTEKGKDVELRCDPISGHTALYWYRQSLGQGLEFLIYFQGNSAPDKSGLPSDRFSAERTGGSVSTLTIQRTQQEDSAVYLCASTDFGQGQGAAAFFGQGTRLTVV.

This clone was seen more than once but under ten times. CDR3 nucleotides: TGTGCCAGCAGCCGTGACACGGAAATCAATGGCTACACCTTC. Amino acids: CASSRDTEINGYTF. The chain uses TRBV7-9 and TRBJ1-2; D is unresolved. V was shortened by 5 bases and J by 6 bases, with 16 bases between the two germline ends. Germline CDR1 SEHNR, CDR2 FQNEAQ (reference sequence). CDR3 length: 14 amino acids.

The genes are TRBV29-1 and TRBJ2-1; D gene unclear. This CDR3 has 12 amino acids. From germline, CDR1 is SQVTM and CDR2 ANQGSEA. The germline V and J ends were trimmed by 3 bases and 0 bases, with 3 bases remaining between them. The CDR3 DNA follows: TGCAGCGTTGACGGCTCCTACAATGAGCAGTTCTTC. This codes for CSVDGSYNEQFF.

This sequence joins TRBV27 and TRBJ2-7, with D perhaps matching TRBD2 (6 bases). The CDR3 is made up of 20 amino acids. V lost 6 bases to trimming and J lost 3 bases, with 33 bases between them. Per germline, CDR1 MNHEY and CDR2 SMNVEV (reference sequence). CDR3 sequence (DNA): TGTGCCAGCAGGTCGGTGGGGGGTCGCGTTGAAACAGGTGGAGGCTACGAGCAGTACTTC. Its protein is CASRSVGGRVETGGGYEQYF.

The chain combines TRBV10-3 with TRBJ1-3, with D possibly being TRBD1 (6 bases). The length of the CDR3 is 14 residues. The germline gives CDR1 ENHRY, CDR2 SYGVKD. Trimming took 3 bases from V and 5 from J, leaving 11 bases between them. CDR3 amino acids: CAISDPGARNTIYF. The DNA of the CDR3 is TGTGCCATCAGTGATCCAGGGGCTAGAAACACCATATATTTT.

This clone was seen a few times. The chain is built from TRBV18 and TRBJ1-1; the D gene is possibly TRBD1 (6 bases). The V and J ends lost 4 bases and 3 bases respectively, with 9 bases between them. This CDR3 has 13 amino acids. In germline, CDR1 is KGHSH, CDR2 LQKENI. The CDR3 protein is CASSQQGYTEAFF. CDR3 DNA: TGTGCCAGCTCACAACAGGGATACACTGAAGCTTTCTTT.

For this clone: One end of the junction fails to match germline, which may point to a read error. The chain recombines TRBV6-6 with TRBJ1-1; the match to TRBD1 covers 8 bases. This CDR3 is 14 amino acids long. CDR1 is MNHNY and CDR2 is SVGAGI in the germline V gene (reference sequence). CDR3 DNA sequence: TGTGCCACTATCAAAGACGGCGCGGGGGACAGGCTCATCTTT. Amino acid sequence: CATIKDGAGDRLIF.

The chain recombines TRBV27 with TRBJ2-7; no reliable D call. The ends were cut back, 9 bases at V and 6 bases at J, with 24 bases in the middle. The CDR3 is 15 residues long. Germline CDR1 reads MNHEY; CDR2 reads SMNVEV (reference sequence). The CDR3 spells CASLPVQGAQVEQYF. CDR3 nucleotides: TGTGCCAGTCTTCCCGTCCAAGGCGCCCAGGTCGAGCAGTACTTC.

As to this clone: One end of the junction varies from germline; a read error may be responsible. The chain recombines TRBV5-1 with TRBJ2-7; 9 bases line up with TRBD1. Germline CDR1 reads SGHRS; CDR2 reads YFSETQ. The CDR3 extends over 13 amino acids. CDR3 amino acids: CASSLEGAGQGHF. The CDR3 region has the DNA TGCGCCAGCAGCTTGGAAGGTGCGGGACAGGGACACTTC.

The chain uses TRBV6-5 and TRBJ1-2; possibly TRBD1 for D (6 bases). This CDR3 is 15 amino acids long. From germline, CDR1 is MNHEY and CDR2 SVGAGI. The germline V and J ends were trimmed by 2 bases and 4 bases, with 14 bases remaining between them. The DNA for the CDR3 is TGTGCCAGCAGTTACCGTAATGGACAGTCCTATGGCTACACCTTC. Protein: CASSYRNGQSYGYTF.

The genes are TRBV11-3 and TRBJ2-3; perhaps TRBD2 as D (7 bases). This CDR3 spans 19 amino acids. CDR1 is SGHNT, CDR2 YENEEA, per germline. Trimming cost V 2 bases and J 3 bases, with 24 bases left between them. CDR3 DNA sequence: TGTGCCAGCAGCTTATCCTTTGGTATGGGGGGGGCCTTTACAGATACGCAGTATTTT. Translated: CASSLSFGMGGAFTDTQYF.

The gene calls are TRBV7-3 and TRBJ2-1; 10 bases agree with TRBD1. With V trimmed by 4 bases and J by 6 bases, 12 bases remained unmatched. The length of the CDR3 is 17 residues. CDR1 and CDR2 from the germline V gene are SGHTA and FQGTGA. The chain's CDR3 is CASSSPKDRGLINEQFF. The CDR3 DNA follows: TGTGCCAGCAGCTCCCCAAAAGACAGGGGGCTCATCAATGAGCAGTTCTTC.

The chain joins TRBV30 to TRBJ1-1, with D possibly TRBD1 on 5 matching bases. Trimming left V 1 base short and J 1 base short, with 19 bases between. The germline gives CDR1 GTSNPN, CDR2 SVGIG (reference sequence). The CDR3 spans 17 residues. CDR3 bases: TGTGCCTGGAGTGGAGGATGGGTCAGACAGACGAACACTGAAGCTTTCTTT. Residues: CAWSGGWVRQTNTEAFF.

The chain has TRBV5-5 and TRBJ2-7; D is perhaps TRBD1 (6 bases). The germline V gene has CDR1 SGHKS and CDR2 YYEKEE (reference sequence). The CDR3 spans 16 residues. V dropped 1 base and J dropped 0 bases, with 14 bases sitting between them. The DNA for the CDR3 is TGTGCCAGCAGCTTGATGGGGGCAGTTAGCTCCTACGAGCAGTACTTC. Residues: CASSLMGAVSSYEQYF.

The CDR3 DNA is TGTGCCAGCAGCTTTGGGACAGAAAATGAAAAACTGTTTTTT. Protein: CASSFGTENEKLFF. The chain uses TRBV7-9 and TRBJ1-4, with 7 bases that match TRBD1. Per germline, CDR1 SEHNR and CDR2 FQNEAQ (reference sequence). There are 14 residues in the CDR3. The J segment lost 5 bases and the V segment lost 3 bases, leaving 3 bases of the junction unmatched.

The CDR3 sequence: CASSLQESPTDTQYF. CDR3 nucleotide sequence: TGCGCCAGCAGCTTACAGGAGTCCCCCACAGATACGCAGTATTTT. This chain connects TRBV5-1 to TRBJ2-3; a weak D match, TRBD1 (5 bases). This CDR3 is built from 15 residues. The V and J ends lost 2 bases and 2 bases respectively, with 12 bases between them. CDR1 and CDR2 from the germline V gene are SGHRS and YFSETQ.

This clone was observed once. The chain carries TRBV30 and TRBJ2-7, with TRBD2 matching over 8 bases. Trimming took 3 bases from V and 0 from J; bases not matched to a gene: 7. The germline V gene has CDR1 GTSNPN and CDR2 SVGIG (reference sequence). The CDR3 is made up of 15 amino acids. CDR3 sequence (DNA): TGTGCCTGGAGCAGAAGCGGGGGTACCTCCTACGAGCAGTACTTC. Its translation: CAWSRSGGTSYEQYF.

The chain is built from TRBV27 and TRBJ1-1, with D uncertain. Germline V CDR1 and CDR2: MNHEY, SMNVEV (reference sequence). V gave up 3 bases and J gave up 4 bases, with 9 bases separating them. The CDR3 extends over 13 amino acids. The CDR3 DNA is TGTGCCAGCAGTTTCCGGAGGGCCACTGAAGCTTTCTTT. It encodes CASSFRRATEAFF.

J is TRBJ2-2 and V is TRBV5-5; D is unresolved. The CDR3 spans 16 residues. V was clipped by 0 bases and J by 9 bases, with 18 bases between them. Germline lookup yields CDR1 SGHKS and CDR2 YYEKEE (reference sequence). The CDR3 DNA sequence: TGTGCCAGCAGCTTGGGTAACTGGGCGTCTTCAAGGGAGCTGTTTTTT. The encoded protein is CASSLGNWASSRELFF.

This chain links TRBV7-9 with TRBJ2-7, with a tentative D call TRBD2 (5 bases). The CDR3 is 14 amino acids. Germline lookup yields CDR1 SEHNR and CDR2 FQNEAQ (reference sequence). The V end was cut by 5 bases, the J end by 5 bases, with 16 bases between. The CDR3 here is CASSADGVYHEQYF. The CDR3 coding sequence is TGTGCCAGCAGCGCAGACGGGGTTTACCACGAGCAGTACTTC. The full variable domain, its missing parts supplied by reference TRBV7-9 and TRBJ2-7, is DTGVSQNPRHKITKRGQNVTFRCDPISEHNRLYWYRQTLGQGPEFLTYFQNEAQLEKSRLLSDRFSAERPKGSFSTLEIQRTEQGDSAMYLCASSADGVYHEQYFGPGTRLTVT.

The chain links TRBV9 to TRBJ1-3, with D possibly being TRBD1 (6 bases). V dropped 3 bases and J dropped 0 bases, with 22 bases sitting between them. Germline lookup yields CDR1 SGDLS and CDR2 YYNGEE. The CDR3 is made up of 19 amino acids. Written as DNA, the CDR3 is TGTGCCAGCAGCGCATCGACAGGTTCTGCGGACCTCTCTGGAAACACCATATATTTT. This gives the protein CASSASTGSADLSGNTIYF.

This clone was picked up a small number of times. The chain employs TRBV5-4 and TRBJ1-1; no clear D gene. Germline V gives CDR1 SGHNT, CDR2 YYREEE (reference sequence). With 0 bases removed from V and 6 bases from J, the gap between germline ends came to 9 bases. CDR3 length equals 13 residues. CDR3 DNA: TGTGCCAGCAGCTTGGAAACAGTGGCTGAAGCTTTCTTT. Translated, it gives CASSLETVAEAFF. The whole variable domain, remainder taken from reference TRBV5-4 and TRBJ1-1, is ETGVTQSPTHLIKTRGQQVTLRCSSQSGHNTVSWYQQALGQGPQFIFQYYREEENGRGNFPPRFSGLQFPNYSSELNVNALELDDSALYLCASSLETVAEAFFGQGTRLTVV.

The J gene is TRBJ1-3, the V gene TRBV7-2; tentatively, D is TRBD1 (6 bases). Trimming left V 6 bases short and J 3 bases short, with 12 bases between. CDR3 length: 14 amino acids. Germline CDR1 SGHTA, CDR2 FQGNSA. CDR3 coding DNA: TGTGCCAGCAGTCCACAGGGAAGTGGAAACACCATATATTTT. This translates into CASSPQGSGNTIYF.

The chain uses TRBV29-1 and TRBJ1-4; perhaps TRBD1 as D (5 bases). CDR3 size: 13 residues. CDR1 is SQVTM and CDR2 is ANQGSEA in the germline V gene. V was clipped by 6 bases and J by 4 bases, with 12 bases between them. The CDR3 protein is CSVTGGINEKLFF. The CDR3 DNA reads as TGCAGCGTAACAGGCGGTATTAATGAAAAACTGTTTTTT.

This rearrangement joins TRBV5-4 to TRBJ2-7, with 7 positions matching TRBD1. The J call may be incorrect, as the DNA end agrees better with TRBJ2-5. This CDR3 is 14 amino acids long. Germline assignment: CDR1 SGHNT and CDR2 YYREEE (reference sequence). CDR3 DNA: TGTGCCAGCAGCGAAGGCAGGGGGTCAGAGACCCAGTACTTC. This codes for CASSEGRGSETQYF.

The V call is TRBV6-5, the J call TRBJ1-1; no firm D call. V gave up 1 base and J gave up 5 bases, with 11 bases separating them. The CDR3 contains 14 residues. From germline, CDR1 is MNHEY and CDR2 SVGAGI. CDR3 nucleotide sequence: TGTGCCAGCAGTTACTTAGCCGTAGGAACTGAAGCTTTCTTT. It specifies CASSYLAVGTEAFF.

This chain joins TRBV30 and TRBJ2-3; perhaps TRBD2 as D (6 bases). The ends were cut back, 3 bases at V and 4 bases at J, with 11 bases in the middle. Germline V gene sequence: CDR1 GTSNPN, CDR2 SVGIG (reference sequence). There are 13 residues in the CDR3. In DNA form, the CDR3 reads TGTGCCTGGAGCGCGGGGACTCCAGATACGCAGTATTTT. This translates into CAWSAGTPDTQYF.

Points on this clone: At the DNA level, this CDR3 is encoded by other sequences in the same sample as well. V and J are TRBV2 and TRBJ2-1; 8 positions agree with TRBD1. The V segment lost 9 bases and the J segment 3 bases; nucleotides outside the gene matches: 10. The CDR3 is 15 residues long. CDR1 and CDR2 from the germline V gene are SNHLY and FYNNEI. The CDR3 spells CASQTGTGIYNEQFF. Written as DNA, the CDR3 is TGTGCCAGTCAAACCGGGACAGGCATCTACAATGAGCAGTTCTTC. Looking up the rest from reference TRBV2 and TRBJ2-1 gives the full variable domain: EPEVTQTPSHQVTQMGQEVILRCVPISNHLYFYWYRQILGQKVEFLVSFYNNEISEKSEIFDDQFSVERPDGSNFTLKIRSTKLEDSAMYFCASQTGTGIYNEQFFGPGTRLTVL.